This TCR beta chain was found in a study of T cells after posttransplantation cyclophosphamide. General observations from the study: Later blood repertoires were often dominated by clones from the donor CD8+ memory compartment. Skin or GI-infiltrating T cells shared few TRB sequences with blood.

V lost 4 bases, J lost 8 bases, and 8 bases stayed unmatched. The CDR3 sequence is 16 residues long. In germline, CDR1 is LGHNA, CDR2 YNFKEQ. The assay was immunoSEQ multiplex PCR, and TCRdb's table has in-frame clones only and misses some. The sample shows around 9,200 clones, approximately 92% of them seen only once. Remarks on this clone: Its antigen is as yet unknown.

Specimen: memory CD4+ T cells sorted from PBMCs. This receptor was obtained from a woman aged 55 to 70 in good health, CMV-negative, and a related stem cell transplant donor. The chain combines TRBV4-2 with TRBJ2-1; the match to TRBD2 covers 13 bases. The CDR3 nucleotides read TGTGCCAGCAGCCTAACCGGGACTAGCGGGACAGATGAGCAGTTCTTC. It translates to CASSLTGTSGTDEQFF.